This is a list of T cell receptor beta chains from one sample in a study of T-cell reconstitution after alpha-beta-depleted transplantation in children. TCRdb redid the calling of the PCR reads with MiXCR, one entry per CDR3 protein. Of 700,000 to 950,000 distinct CDR3 sequences detected, about 16% appear once; the ten largest clones hold just under 5%. The specimen was PBMCs, mostly from graft donor cells, collected 360 days after TCRalphabeta/CD19-depleted stem cell transplant. These receptor sequences come from a male patient aged 10 to 17 who had a stem cell transplant for acute lymphoblastic leukemia, so the T cells may come from the graft donor. The CDR3 runs from the conserved cysteine through the conserved F or W. A D gene is named only where the DNA matches it firmly. For some rows the clone size is stated as once, few or many, or as a class when expanded; others skip it.

clone_size d_call j_call v_call cdr3_aa cdr3_nt
few TRBD2 TRBJ2-1 TRBV10-3 CAIGLQGEGLAGAYNEQFF TGTGCCATCGGACTACAGGGGGAAGGTCTAGCGGGAGCCTACAATGAGCAGTTCTTC
few NA TRBJ1-1 TRBV11-1 CASSLALGNTEAFF TGTGCCAGCAGCTTAGCTCTGGGGAACACTGAAGCTTTCTTT
NA TRBD2 TRBJ2-3 TRBV5-1 CASSLITSGRPPTDTQYF TGCGCCAGCAGCTTGATCACTAGCGGGAGACCCCCCACAGATACGCAGTATTTT
NA TRBD2 TRBJ2-2 TRBV2 CASRGGGTSGRANTGELFF TGTGCCAGCAGAGGAGGAGGCACTAGCGGGAGGGCGAACACCGGGGAGCTGTTTTTT
NA TRBD1 TRBJ2-2 TRBV29-1 CSVDRDPTGELFF TGCAGCGTGGACAGGGATCCCACCGGGGAGCTGTTTTTT
NA NA TRBJ2-3 TRBV29-1 CSPLGGGGPTDTQYF TGCAGCCCCTTGGGTGGAGGGGGGCCCACAGATACGCAGTATTTT
few NA TRBJ2-1 TRBV7-3 CASSITSPGYEQFF TGTGCCAGCAGCATAACATCACCCGGATATGAGCAGTTCTTC
NA NA TRBJ2-1 TRBV7-6 CASSLAKFDNEQFF TGTGCCAGCAGCTTAGCAAAATTTGACAATGAGCAGTTCTTC
few NA TRBJ1-1 TRBV10-2 CASTLVWGYTEAFF TGCGCCAGCACCCTCGTTTGGGGTTACACTGAAGCTTTCTTT
NA TRBD1 TRBJ2-1 TRBV20-1 CSADHWDRSYNEQFF TGCAGTGCCGACCATTGGGACAGATCCTACAATGAGCAGTTCTTC
many NA TRBJ2-3 TRBV5-1 CASSLARTSTDTQYF TGTGCCAGCAGCTTAGCCAGGACTAGCACAGATACGCAGTATTTT
few NA TRBJ1-1 TRBV5-1 CASSSLTGRSNSEAFF TGCGCCAGCAGCTCGTTAACGGGACGGAGTAATTCTGAAGCTTTCTTT
few NA TRBJ2-7 TRBV12-3/TRBV12-4 CASSFARGDYEQYF TGTGCCAGCAGTTTCGCCAGGGGCGACTACGAGCAGTACTTC